Listed below are T cell receptor beta chains from one sample, sequenced in a study of blood T cell repertoires in COVID-19. Sequencing used immunoSEQ multiplex PCR; TCRdb keeps in-frame clones, though not all of them. The repertoire holds some 50,000 clones, with 86% as singletons. The sequencing input was PBMCs or T cells enriched from blood (not recorded which). The receptors shown here come from a woman aged 50 to 60 who had recovered from COVID-19. The CDR3 runs from the conserved cysteine through the conserved F or W. The D gene is left open where the match is weak. Clone size is stated in some rows and not others, as once, few, many or a class when expanded.

NA,TRBD2,TRBV4-2,13,TRBJ2-7,CASSPGLEGEQYF,TGTGCCAGCAGCCCGGGACTAGAGGGTGAGCAGTACTTC
NA,TRBD1,TRBV19,14,TRBJ1-1,CASSPRTGGTEAFF,TGTGCCAGTAGTCCCCGGACAGGGGGCACTGAAGCTTTCTTT
once,TRBD1,TRBV5-6,13,TRBJ1-2,CASRTGEVYGYTF,TGTGCCAGCAGGACAGGGGAGGTCTATGGCTACACCTTC
NA,NA,TRBV7-9,13,TRBJ2-5,CASSLTTQETQYF,TGTGCCAGCAGCTTGACTACCCAAGAGACCCAGTACTTC
NA,TRBD2,TRBV30,13,TRBJ2-5,CAWDSGERGTQYF,TGTGCCTGGGATAGCGGTGAGCGGGGGACCCAGTACTTC
NA,NA,TRBV5-1,15,TRBJ1-2,CASSSHGPSEVGYTF,TGCGCCAGCAGCTCGCACGGTCCCTCCGAAGTTGGCTACACCTTC
once,TRBD2,TRBV5-1,15,TRBJ2-5,CASTGLAGVQETQYF,TGCGCCAGCACGGGACTAGCGGGGGTCCAAGAGACCCAGTACTTC
NA,TRBD1,TRBV18,16,TRBJ1-1,CASSPRRTGDGTEAFF,TGTGCCAGCTCACCACGTCGGACAGGGGATGGAACTGAAGCTTTCTTT
NA,TRBD2,TRBV4-2,16,TRBJ2-3,CASTVASGGSTDTQYF,TGTGCCAGCACCGTTGCTAGCGGGGGTAGCACAGATACGCAGTATTTT
NA,NA,TRBV18,12,TRBJ1-2,CASSPRGIGYTF,TGTGCCAGCTCACCAAGGGGAATTGGCTACACCTTC
NA,TRBD2,TRBV4-1,20,TRBJ2-1,CASSQDRGTSGRGSYNEQFF,TGCGCCAGCAGCCAAGATCGAGGGACTAGCGGTAGGGGCTCCTACAATGAGCAGTTCTTC
once,TRBD2,TRBV19,15,TRBJ2-1,CASSQLAGTYNEQFF,TGTGCCAGTAGCCAACTAGCGGGGACCTACAATGAGCAGTTCTTC
NA,TRBD2,TRBV7-2,13,TRBJ2-5,CASSMGSGGIQYF,TGTGCCAGCAGCATGGGTAGCGGGGGCATCCAGTACTTC
NA,NA,TRBV3-1/TRBV3-2,14,TRBJ2-5,CASSLSGFQETQYF,TGTGCCAGCAGCCTTTCGGGGTTCCAAGAGACCCAGTACTTC
NA,NA,TRBV10-3,15,TRBJ2-7,CAISESGRGIYEQYF,TGTGCCATCAGTGAGTCGGGCAGGGGCATCTACGAGCAGTACTTC
NA,NA,TRBV15,14,TRBJ2-5,CATSRDRGQETQYF,TGTGCCACCAGCAGAGACCGGGGGCAAGAGACCCAGTACTTC
NA,NA,TRBV4-2,15,TRBJ1-3,CASSKTGIGGNTIYF,TGTGCCAGCAGCAAAACAGGGATCGGTGGAAACACCATATATTTT
NA,TRBD2,TRBV2,14,TRBJ2-1,CASRAGLVQNEQFF,TGTGCCAGCAGGGCTGGACTAGTTCAGAATGAGCAGTTCTTC
NA,NA,TRBV5-6,13,TRBJ1-5,CASSLSRSQPQHF,TGTGCCAGCAGCTTGTCACGTAGTCAGCCCCAGCATTTT
few,NA,TRBV6-6,17,TRBJ1-3,CASSLRAGLVDGNTIYF,TGTGCCAGCAGTCTCCGGGCCGGACTTGTGGATGGAAACACCATATATTTT
NA,TRBD1,TRBV7-8,15,TRBJ1-1,CASSLRTGLPTEAFF,TGTGCCAGCAGCCTGCGGACAGGCCTGCCCACTGAAGCTTTCTTT
NA,NA,TRBV5-5,15,TRBJ2-1,CASSLVQGSYNEQFF,TGTGCCAGCAGCTTGGTCCAGGGCAGCTACAATGAGCAGTTCTTC
NA,NA,TRBV11-2,14,TRBJ2-5,CASSLVPGQETQYF,TGTGCCAGCAGCTTAGTTCCAGGGCAAGAGACCCAGTACTTC
NA,NA,TRBV24-1,13,TRBJ2-7,CATSESGSYEQYF,TGTGCCACCAGTGAATCGGGTTCCTACGAGCAGTACTTC
NA,NA,TRBV7-2,12,TRBJ1-2,CASSLAYYGYTF,TGTGCCAGCAGCTTAGCCTACTATGGCTACACCTTC
NA,TRBD1,TRBV29-1,14,TRBJ1-2,CSVGTGRSRYGYTF,TGCAGCGTCGGGACAGGTCGGAGTCGATATGGCTACACCTTC
NA,TRBD1,TRBV7-9,14,TRBJ1-1,CASSSNRGNTEAFF,TGTGCCAGCAGCTCAAACAGGGGAAACACTGAAGCTTTCTTT
NA,NA,TRBV5-8,16,TRBJ2-3,CASSRGYGGRTDTQYF,TGTGCCAGCAGCAGGGGGTACGGGGGGCGCACAGATACGCAGTATTTT
NA,TRBD1,TRBV5-1,18,TRBJ2-1,CASSLMPLTGDPYNEQFF,TGCGCCAGCAGCTTGATGCCCTTGACAGGGGACCCCTACAATGAGCAGTTCTTC
once,TRBD1,TRBV28,15,TRBJ1-4,CASRLGGTGGEKLFF,TGTGCCAGCAGGCTTGGGGGGACAGGGGGTGAAAAACTGTTTTTT
NA,TRBD2,TRBV10-3,14,TRBJ2-2,CASRLAGDTGELFF,TGTGCCAGTCGACTAGCGGGAGACACCGGGGAGCTGTTTTTT
NA,TRBD1,TRBV2,14,TRBJ2-7,CASSPGQGTYEQYF,TGTGCCAGCAGTCCGGGACAGGGCACCTACGAGCAGTACTTC
NA,TRBD2,TRBV30,14,TRBJ2-1,CAWTAGEGYNEQFF,TGTGCCTGGACTGCGGGGGAGGGCTACAATGAGCAGTTCTTC
NA,NA,TRBV27,15,TRBJ2-7,CASSTPGLILYEQYF,TGTGCCAGCAGTACCCCGGGTCTCATCCTGTACGAGCAGTACTTC
NA,TRBD1,TRBV19,17,TRBJ2-2,CASSIGEGQGYTGELFF,TGTGCCAGTAGTATAGGGGAGGGACAGGGTTACACCGGGGAGCTGTTTTTT
NA,NA,TRBV19,15,TRBJ1-6,CASTAGTPDNSPLHF,TGTGCCAGTACTGCCGGGACTCCAGATAATTCACCCCTCCACTTT
NA,NA,TRBV5-1,14,TRBJ1-5,CASSLAPGNQPQHF,TGCGCCAGCAGCTTGGCCCCGGGGAATCAGCCCCAGCATTTT
NA,NA,TRBV6-4,17,TRBJ1-3,CASRTTRERSSGNTIYF,TGTGCCAGCAGAACGACCCGGGAGAGAAGCTCTGGAAACACCATATATTTT
NA,TRBD1,TRBV29-1,13,TRBJ1-1,CSVQQGRNTEAFF,TGCAGCGTACAACAGGGGAGAAACACTGAAGCTTTCTTT
NA,TRBD2,TRBV6-5,14,TRBJ2-1,CASRLGEGRDEQFF,TGTGCCAGCAGATTGGGGGAGGGCCGCGATGAGCAGTTCTTC
NA,TRBD2,TRBV19,14,TRBJ2-4,CASQWRGGEAIQYF,TGTGCCAGCCAATGGCGGGGAGGGGAGGCCATTCAGTACTTC
NA,NA,TRBV30,15,TRBJ2-3,CAWSSAFLTSDTQYF,TGTGCCTGGAGTTCTGCCTTCTTAACCAGTGATACGCAGTATTTT
NA,TRBD1,TRBV7-9,14,TRBJ2-4,CASSLGGQKNIQYF,TGTGCCAGCAGCTTAGGGGGACAGAAAAACATTCAGTACTTC
NA,NA,TRBV5-1,13,TRBJ2-1,CASSDDRYNEQFF,TGCGCCAGCAGCGACGACAGATACAATGAGCAGTTCTTC